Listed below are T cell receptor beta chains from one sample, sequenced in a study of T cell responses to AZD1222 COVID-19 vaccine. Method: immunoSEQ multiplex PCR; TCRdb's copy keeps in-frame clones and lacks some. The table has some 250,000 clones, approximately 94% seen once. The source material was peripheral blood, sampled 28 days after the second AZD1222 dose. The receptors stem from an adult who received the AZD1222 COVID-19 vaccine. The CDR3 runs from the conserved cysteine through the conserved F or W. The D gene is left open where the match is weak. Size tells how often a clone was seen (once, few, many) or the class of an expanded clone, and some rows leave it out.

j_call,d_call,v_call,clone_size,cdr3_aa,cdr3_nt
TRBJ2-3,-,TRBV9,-,CASSVYGGRGTDTQYF,TGTGCCAGCAGCGTATACGGGGGCCGAGGCACAGATACGCAGTATTTT
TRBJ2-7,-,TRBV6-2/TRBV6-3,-,CASSYITGEQYF,TGTGCCAGCAGTTACATTACGGGCGAGCAGTACTTC
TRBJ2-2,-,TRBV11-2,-,CASSFGWNTGELFF,TGTGCCAGCAGCTTTGGTTGGAACACCGGGGAGCTGTTTTTT
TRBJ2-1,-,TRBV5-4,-,CASSRPGYNEQFF,TGTGCCAGCAGCCGCCCGGGCTACAATGAGCAGTTCTTC
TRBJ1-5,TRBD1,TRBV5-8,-,CASSFVRGYGNQPQHF,TGTGCCAGCAGCTTTGTCAGGGGGTACGGCAATCAGCCCCAGCATTTT
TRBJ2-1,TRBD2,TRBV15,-,CATSRDRAGAVEQFF,TGTGCCACCAGCAGAGATAGGGCGGGAGCGGTTGAGCAGTTCTTC
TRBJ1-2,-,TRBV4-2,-,CASSQDRDIRGGYTF,TGTGCCAGCAGCCAAGATAGGGATATAAGGGGTGGCTACACCTTC
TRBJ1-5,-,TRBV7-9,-,CASGVGNQPQHF,TGTGCCAGCGGGGTGGGGAATCAGCCCCAGCATTTT
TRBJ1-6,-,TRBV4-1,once,CASSQEGARNSPLHF,TGCGCCAGCAGCCAAGAAGGGGCGCGAAATTCACCCCTCCACTTT
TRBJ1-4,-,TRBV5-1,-,CASSPRTTASEKLFF,TGCGCCAGCAGCCCCCGGACCACCGCAAGTGAAAAACTGTTTTTT
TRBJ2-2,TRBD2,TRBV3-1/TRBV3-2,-,CASSPRTSGTGELFF,TGTGCCAGCAGCCCCCGGACTAGCGGCACCGGGGAGCTGTTTTTT
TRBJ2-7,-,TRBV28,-,CASSGSLYEQYF,TGTGCCAGCAGCGGGAGTCTCTACGAGCAGTACTTC
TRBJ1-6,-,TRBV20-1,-,CSASPISFHF,TGCAGTGCTAGCCCTATAAGCTTCCACTTT
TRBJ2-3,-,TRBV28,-,CASNLRQRGNTQYF,TGTGCCAGCAACCTACGACAGAGAGGGAATACGCAGTATTTT
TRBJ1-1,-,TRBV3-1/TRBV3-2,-,CASSSDTVQGAFF,TGTGCCAGCAGCTCCGACACGGTCCAAGGAGCTTTCTTT
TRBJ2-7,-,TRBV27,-,CASRMGMRTYEQYF,TGTGCCAGCAGAATGGGGATGAGGACCTACGAGCAGTACTTC
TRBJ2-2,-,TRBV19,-,CASRHMTVRTGELFF,TGTGCCAGTAGGCATATGACCGTAAGGACCGGGGAGCTGTTTTTT
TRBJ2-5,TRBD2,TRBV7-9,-,CATLTSGKETQYF,TGTGCCACCCTGACTAGCGGGAAAGAGACCCAGTACTTC
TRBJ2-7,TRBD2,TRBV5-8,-,CASSSGTSEYEQYF,TGTGCCAGCAGCTCCGGGACTAGCGAGTACGAGCAGTACTTC
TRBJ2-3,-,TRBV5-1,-,CASGDTSTDTQYF,TGCGCCAGCGGGGACACGAGCACAGATACGCAGTATTTT
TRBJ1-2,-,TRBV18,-,CASSPGGFYGYTF,TGTGCCAGCTCACCGGGGGGATTTTATGGCTACACCTTC
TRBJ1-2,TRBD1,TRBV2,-,CASRLTGSDYGYTF,TGTGCCAGCAGATTGACAGGGAGCGACTATGGCTACACCTTC
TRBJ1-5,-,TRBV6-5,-,CASRPTGSSQPQHF,TGTGCCAGCAGGCCTACAGGTAGTAGTCAGCCCCAGCATTTT
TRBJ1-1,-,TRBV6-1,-,CASSEPQGLLATEAFF,TGTGCCAGCAGTGAACCCCAAGGGCTCCTAGCCACTGAAGCTTTCTTT
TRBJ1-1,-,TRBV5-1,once,CASSWDANTEAFF,TGCGCCAGCAGCTGGGACGCCAACACTGAAGCTTTCTTT
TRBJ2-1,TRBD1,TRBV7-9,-,CASGQGAYNEQFF,TGTGCCAGCGGACAGGGGGCTTACAATGAGCAGTTCTTC
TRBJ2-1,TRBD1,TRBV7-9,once,CASRDGTGGSEQFF,TGTGCCAGCAGGGATGGGACAGGGGGCAGTGAGCAGTTCTTC
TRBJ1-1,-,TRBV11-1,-,CASSQDWRDTEAFF,TGTGCCAGCAGCCAGGACTGGAGGGACACTGAAGCTTTCTTT
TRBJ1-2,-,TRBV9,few,CASSVAAGYRTDGYTF,TGTGCCAGCAGCGTAGCCGCGGGGTATCGAACGGATGGCTACACCTTC
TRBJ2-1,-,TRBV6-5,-,CASRLNNEQFF,TGTGCCAGCAGACTTAACAATGAGCAGTTCTTC
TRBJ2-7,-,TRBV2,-,CASSEARLYEQYF,TGTGCCAGCAGTGAAGCCCGGCTCTACGAGCAGTACTTC
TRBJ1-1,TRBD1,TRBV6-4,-,CASSVGTGDEAFF,TGTGCCAGCAGTGTGGGTACAGGGGATGAAGCTTTCTTT
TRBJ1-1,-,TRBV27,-,CASSMSGRTEAFF,TGTGCCAGCAGTATGTCAGGTCGGACTGAAGCTTTCTTT
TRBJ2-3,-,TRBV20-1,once,CSASGVGGTDTQYF,TGCAGTGCTAGTGGGGTCGGGGGCACAGATACGCAGTATTTT
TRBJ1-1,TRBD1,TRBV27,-,CATELTGERMGKNTEAFF,TGTGCCACCGAATTGACAGGGGAAAGGATGGGCAAGAACACTGAAGCTTTCTTT
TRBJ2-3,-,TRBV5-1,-,CASSGKGLGTDTQYF,TGCGCCAGCTCAGGGAAGGGACTTGGCACAGATACGCAGTATTTT
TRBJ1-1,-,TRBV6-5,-,CASSYSGGKYTEAFF,TGTGCCAGCAGTTACTCTGGGGGGAAGTACACTGAAGCTTTCTTT
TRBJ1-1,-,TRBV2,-,CASTYRNTEAFF,TGTGCCAGCACCTACAGGAACACTGAAGCTTTCTTT
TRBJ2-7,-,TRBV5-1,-,CASSSDTNSYEQYF,TGCGCCAGCAGTTCGGACACGAACTCCTACGAGCAGTACTTC
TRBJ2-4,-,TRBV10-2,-,CASTELLAKNIQYF,TGCGCCAGCACCGAACTGCTAGCCAAAAACATTCAGTACTTC
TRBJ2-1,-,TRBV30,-,CAWRPGANYNEQFF,TGTGCCTGGAGACCAGGGGCAAACTACAATGAGCAGTTCTTC
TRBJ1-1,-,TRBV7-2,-,CASSPTPGNTEAFF,TGTGCCAGCAGCCCCACGCCGGGGAACACTGAAGCTTTCTTT